Listed here are 13 T cell receptor beta chains from one sample, sequenced in a study of human T cells and chemical hapten exposure. TCRdb reprocessed the RACE reads with MiXCR, giving one entry per CDR3 protein. The data contain tens of thousands of distinct CDR3 sequences, approximately 14% of them singletons. Time point: pre-sensitization, week 0. The treatment was: therapeutic diphenylcyclopropenone sensitization with weekly scalp DPC. The sample in question was whole blood, obtained in connection with sensitization to the hapten diphenylcyclopropenone (DPC). The receptors here all came from a woman aged 45-65 years with alopecia areata. Some clones in this sample may be carry-over from other donors' samples.

This clonotype is deemed medium-sized. The chain recombines TRBV20-1 with TRBJ2-3, with 10 bases matching TRBD2. Germline CDR1 DFQATT, CDR2 SNEGSKA (reference sequence). The junction had 9 bases not matched to a gene; V was cut back by 5 bases and J by 4 bases. The CDR3 sequence is 15 residues long. CDR3 protein: CSARTAGGPADTQYF. CDR3 nucleotide sequence: TGCAGTGCTCGTACAGCGGGAGGGCCAGCAGATACGCAGTATTTT.

This clonotype was counted between two and nine times. V gene TRBV20-1 combines with J gene TRBJ1-1, with 8 bases fitting TRBD1. Per germline, CDR1 DFQATT and CDR2 SNEGSKA (reference sequence). The V gene end was trimmed by 5 bases and the J gene end by 5 bases; junction bases not matched to a gene: 13. The CDR3 covers 15 residues. The CDR3 DNA follows: TGCAGTGCTCAGAGTTCTGTCAGGGGGCATACTGAAGCTTTCTTT. It is translated as CSAQSSVRGHTEAFF.

This clonotype was observed a few times. V and J are TRBV18 and TRBJ1-2, with a possible D match to TRBD1 (6 bases). Trimming removed 6 bases from V and 2 bases from J, with 19 bases in between. The CDR3 covers 16 residues. CDR1 and CDR2 (germline): KGHSH, LQKENI. The chain's CDR3 is CASSRWTAEGNYGYTF. The CDR3 region has the DNA TGTGCCAGCTCCCGGTGGACAGCGGAGGGGAACTATGGCTACACCTTC.

This clonotype was detected many times. The rearrangement uses TRBV12-3 or TRBV12-4 and TRBJ1-2; D ambiguous. V was clipped by 8 bases and J by 4 bases, with 20 bases between them. This CDR3 has 15 residues. DNA of the CDR3: TGTGCCAGCCTTTGGTCCACAAAGGCGGTCTATGGCTACACCTTC. Its translation is CASLWSTKAVYGYTF.

The chain combines TRBV20-1 with TRBJ1-4; the D gene is possibly TRBD1 (6 bases). From germline, CDR1 is DFQATT and CDR2 SNEGSKA (reference sequence). The CDR3 is 16 residues long. V gave up 7 bases and J gave up 7 bases, with 25 bases separating them. The CDR3 is CSVPTGKGARGEKLFF. Written as DNA, the CDR3 is TGCAGTGTCCCGACAGGAAAAGGGGCACGGGGTGAAAAACTGTTTTTT.

CDR3 in DNA: TGTGCCAGCTCACCATACAGAAACTACAATTCACCCCTCCACTTT. Its protein is CASSPYRNYNSPLHF. The chain is built from TRBV18 and TRBJ1-6; D ambiguous. The CDR3 extends over 15 amino acids. From germline, CDR1 is KGHSH and CDR2 LQKENI. V lost 2 bases to trimming and J lost 7 bases, with 12 bases between them.

The V gene is TRBV11-1, the J gene TRBJ1-1, with no clear D. Germline assignment: CDR1 SGHAT and CDR2 FQDESV (reference sequence). Trimming took 1 base from V and 2 from J, leaving 8 bases between them. This CDR3 contains 14 residues. For the CDR3, the DNA is TGTGCCAGCAGCTTAGTAACAGAAAACACTGAAGCTTTCTTT. Encoded protein: CASSLVTENTEAFF. The whole variable domain, filled in from reference TRBV11-1 and TRBJ1-1, reads EAEVAQSPRYKITEKSQAVAFWCDPISGHATLYWYRQILGQGPELLVQFQDESVVDDSQLPKDRFSAERLKGVDSTLKIQPAELGDSAMYLCASSLVTENTEAFFGQGTRLTVV.

This clonotype was detected a few times. The chain employs TRBV5-1 and TRBJ2-2; D is ambiguous. The germline V gene has CDR1 SGHRS and CDR2 YFSETQ. CDR3 length: 15 amino acids. Trimming took 0 bases from V and 6 from J, leaving 12 bases between them. The CDR3 DNA reads TGCGCCAGCAGCTTGGGGTCCATGTCGGCCGGGGAGCTGTTTTTT. This gives the protein CASSLGSMSAGELFF.

In its sample, this clonotype was seen a few times. The chain couples TRBV29-1 to TRBJ2-1; 11 nucleotides agree with TRBD2. From germline, CDR1 is SQVTM and CDR2 ANQGSEA. J was trimmed by 7 bases and V by 7 bases; bases with no gene match: 6. The CDR3 consists of 13 residues. The CDR3 DNA reads as TGCAGCGCTGGGGCTAGCGGGAGGAATGAGCAGTTCTTC. Translation gives CSAGASGRNEQFF.

The chain recombines TRBV28 with TRBJ2-3; D possibly corresponds to TRBD2 (5 bases). Germline CDR1 MDHEN, CDR2 SYDVKM. The CDR3 runs to 13 residues. The V and J ends lost 5 bases and 8 bases respectively, with 14 bases between them. In nucleotides, the CDR3 is TGTGCCAGCAGTCTGGGAGCTTTGGGTACGCAGTATTTT. Protein product: CASSLGALGTQYF.

This clonotype was detected only a few times. This sequence joins TRBV28 and TRBJ1-5; 8 positions agree with TRBD1. V gave up 8 bases and J gave up 9 bases; unmatched junction bases: 6. Germline CDR1 and CDR2: MDHEN and SYDVKM. The CDR3 has 12 residues. CDR3 residues: CASGQGDRPQHF. DNA for the CDR3: TGTGCCAGCGGACAGGGTGACCGGCCCCAGCATTTT.

This clonotype was counted ten times or more. The chain recombines TRBV6-2 or TRBV6-3 with TRBJ2-1; TRBD2 matches at 10 bases. This CDR3 is 17 amino acids long. The V gene end was trimmed by 5 bases and the J gene end by 1 base; junction bases not matched to a gene: 8. Germline values: CDR1 MNHEY, CDR2 SVGEGT. The DNA for the CDR3 is TGTGCCAGCAGTCCTTGGCTAGCGGGAGTATCCTACAATGAGCAGTTCTTC. Its protein product is CASSPWLAGVSYNEQFF.

This clonotype has only a few counts. The rearrangement uses TRBV29-1 and TRBJ1-2; D uncertain. This CDR3 has 12 amino acids. Germline loops: CDR1 SQVTM, CDR2 ANQGSEA. Trimming cost V 4 bases and J 4 bases, with 10 bases left between them. CDR3 residues: CSVGGFRYGYTF. The CDR3 coding sequence is TGCAGCGTTGGAGGTTTTCGCTATGGCTACACCTTC.